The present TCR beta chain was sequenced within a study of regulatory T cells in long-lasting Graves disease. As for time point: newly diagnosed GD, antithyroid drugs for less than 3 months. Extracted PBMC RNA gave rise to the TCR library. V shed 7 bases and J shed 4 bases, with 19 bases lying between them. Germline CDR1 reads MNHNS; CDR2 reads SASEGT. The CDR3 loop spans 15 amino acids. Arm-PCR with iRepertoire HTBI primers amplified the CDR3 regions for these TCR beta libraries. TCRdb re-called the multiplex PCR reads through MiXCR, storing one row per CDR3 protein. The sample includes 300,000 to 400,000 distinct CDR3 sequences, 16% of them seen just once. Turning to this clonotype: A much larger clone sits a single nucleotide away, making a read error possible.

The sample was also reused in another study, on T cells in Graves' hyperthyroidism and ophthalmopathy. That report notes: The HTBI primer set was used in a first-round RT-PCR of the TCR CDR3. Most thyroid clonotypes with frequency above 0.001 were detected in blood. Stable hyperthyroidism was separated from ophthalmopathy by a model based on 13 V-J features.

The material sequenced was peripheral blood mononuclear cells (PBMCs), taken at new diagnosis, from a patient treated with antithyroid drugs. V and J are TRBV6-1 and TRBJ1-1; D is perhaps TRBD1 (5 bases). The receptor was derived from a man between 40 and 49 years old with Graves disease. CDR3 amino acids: CASTRTGAGSTEAFF. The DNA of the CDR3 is TGTGCCAGCACTAGGACCGGGGCAGGTAGCACTGAAGCTTTCTTT.